The next 6 T cell receptor beta chains were all read from a single sample in a study of identical twins. TCRdb processed the 5' RACE reads anew with MiXCR; each CDR3 protein has one entry. The data show over 500,000 distinct CDR3 sequences, with about 20% seen just once and about 0.93% held by the top ten. The data were also submitted as part of a second study, on T cells expressing NK-cell markers.

Sequenced sample: CD4+ T cells sorted from blood. The receptors were gathered from a young woman in good health.

The chain carries TRBV7-9 and TRBJ1-1, with unresolved D. Germline V lookup: CDR1 SEHNR, CDR2 FQNEAQ (reference sequence). The CDR3 contains 13 residues. V lost 3 bases and J 11 bases, leaving 16 bases between the germline ends. The CDR3 reads CASSFGLGGMAFF. The CDR3, as DNA: TGTGCCAGCAGCTTTGGACTAGGAGGTATGGCTTTCTTT.

The rearrangement links TRBV9 to TRBJ1-6; D ambiguous. Per the germline V gene, CDR1 is SGDLS and CDR2 is YYNGEE. CDR3 length: 14 residues. Trimming took off 2 bases at V and 5 bases at J, with 8 bases between the two ends. CDR3 DNA: TGTGCCAGCAGCGTCTCCGGGAATAATTCACCCCTCCACTTT. Amino acids: CASSVSGNNSPLHF. Combining the CDR3 with reference TRBV9 and TRBJ1-6 gives the whole variable domain DSGVTQTPKHLITATGQRVTLRCSPRSGDLSVYWYQQSLDQGLQFLIQYYNGEERAKGNILERFSAQQFPDLHSELNLSSLELGDSALYFCASSVSGNNSPLHFGNGTRLTVT.

The V call is TRBV10-3, the J call TRBJ2-3; 9 nucleotides agree with TRBD2. The CDR3 runs 15 residues. Germline assignment: CDR1 ENHRY and CDR2 SYGVKD. The V segment lost 8 bases and the J segment 0 bases; nucleotides outside the gene matches: 6. This CDR3 is CAIFPTSGSTDTQYF. The CDR3 nucleotides are TGTGCCATCTTCCCCACTAGCGGGAGCACAGATACGCAGTATTTT.

The CDR3 coding sequence is TGCAGTGCTATACCCAGCCAGAACACTGAAGCTTTCTTT. It codes for CSAIPSQNTEAFF. The V call is TRBV20-1, the J call TRBJ1-1; no clear D. V shed 4 bases and J shed 1 base, with 10 bases lying between them. This CDR3 has 13 amino acids. Germline values: CDR1 DFQATT, CDR2 SNEGSKA (reference sequence).

CDR3 in amino acids: CASSHRVANQPQHF. CDR3 DNA sequence: TGTGCCAGCAGCCACAGGGTTGCCAATCAGCCCCAGCATTTT. The rearrangement uses TRBV6-2 or TRBV6-3 and TRBJ1-5, with a possible D match to TRBD1 (6 bases). Trimming removed 6 bases at V and 3 bases at J, with 12 bases between. The CDR3 runs 14 residues. The V gene's germline CDR1 is MNHEY and CDR2 SVGEGT.

This clonotype has a handful of counts. The chain uses TRBV29-1 and TRBJ1-1; tentative D call: TRBD1 (5 bases). V was trimmed by 2 bases and J by 1 base, leaving 8 bases between them. The germline gives CDR1 SQVTM, CDR2 ANQGSEA. The CDR3 consists of 13 residues. The CDR3 sequence is CSVERDRNTEAFF. The CDR3 DNA follows: TGCAGCGTTGAAAGGGACCGGAACACTGAAGCTTTCTTT.